This T cell receptor beta chain is drawn from a study of cytomegalovirus exposure and HLA in healthy donors. Study details: The 95 to 150 validation repertoires, a later analysis reported, used the same platform as the approximately 700 first-cohort repertoires. Study-wide results and limits: The dataset shows that most TCR sequences were rare, while some public TCRs occurred in many donors. Among TCR beta chains, those listed as cytomegalovirus-associated numbered 164. First-cohort TCR clusters were later found to tend to co-occur in the 120 or so validation repertoires.

With respect to this clone: Its antigen is not known.

The repertoire was sequenced with immunoSEQ multiplex PCR; TCRdb's copy has only in-frame clones and lacks some. In the table there are more than 95,000 clones, around 88% of which are singletons. Sample: PBMCs. The receptor's source is a man between 18 and 29 years old in good health and CMV-seronegative.

The CDR3 nucleotides read TGTGCCAGCGGCCGGGACAGGAACAATGAGCAGTTCTTC. Translated: CASGRDRNNEQFF. The chain recombines TRBV27 with TRBJ2-1; 8 bases line up with TRBD1. With V trimmed by 8 bases and J by 5 bases, 5 bases remained unmatched. Germline assignment: CDR1 MNHEY and CDR2 SMNVEV (reference sequence). The CDR3 loop spans 13 amino acids.